The sequence of this T cell receptor (beta chain) was determined in a study of Ad26.COV2.S vaccination and SARS-CoV-2 variants. Study overall: Ad26.COV2.S shots went into the muscle once or twice, 56 days apart.

The assay was immunoSEQ multiplex PCR, and TCRdb's table has in-frame clones only and misses some. The sample has about 320,000 clones, 85% seen once. Study results and caveats: It is possible that the TCR breadth and depth analyses underestimated the total T cell responses. Substantial response breadth was reportedly seen for spike-specific CD8+ and CD4+ T cells after vaccination.

The CDR3 length is 15 residues. V shed 0 bases and J 3 bases; nucleotides not matched to a gene: 3. The germline CDR1 and CDR2 sequences are SGDLS and YYNGEE. The treatment: some 20 received Ad26.COV2.S at low or high dose, single or two shots; about 5 received placebo; per-sample allocation not given. Samples analyzed were those drawn on day 63 after the first vaccine or placebo injection. The sample came from a Boston adult aged 18-55 years. Note on this clone: Antigen unknown.

Sequenced material: peripheral blood, taken in a trial of Ad26.COV2.S vaccine versus placebo. The V call is TRBV9, the J call TRBJ2-5, with 9 bases lining up with TRBD2. This receptor was identified in a person aged 18-65 years who received the Ad26.COV2.S COVID-19 vaccine or a placebo. The CDR3 coding sequence is TGTGCCAGCAGCGTAGCTCCTAGCGGGGAAGAGACCCAGTACTTC. Translating it yields CASSVAPSGEETQYF. The variable domain in full, with the rest retrieved from reference TRBV9 and TRBJ2-5, is DSGVTQTPKHLITATGQRVTLRCSPRSGDLSVYWYQQSLDQGLQFLIQYYNGEERAKGNILERFSAQQFPDLHSELNLSSLELGDSALYFCASSVAPSGEETQYFGPGTRLLVL.